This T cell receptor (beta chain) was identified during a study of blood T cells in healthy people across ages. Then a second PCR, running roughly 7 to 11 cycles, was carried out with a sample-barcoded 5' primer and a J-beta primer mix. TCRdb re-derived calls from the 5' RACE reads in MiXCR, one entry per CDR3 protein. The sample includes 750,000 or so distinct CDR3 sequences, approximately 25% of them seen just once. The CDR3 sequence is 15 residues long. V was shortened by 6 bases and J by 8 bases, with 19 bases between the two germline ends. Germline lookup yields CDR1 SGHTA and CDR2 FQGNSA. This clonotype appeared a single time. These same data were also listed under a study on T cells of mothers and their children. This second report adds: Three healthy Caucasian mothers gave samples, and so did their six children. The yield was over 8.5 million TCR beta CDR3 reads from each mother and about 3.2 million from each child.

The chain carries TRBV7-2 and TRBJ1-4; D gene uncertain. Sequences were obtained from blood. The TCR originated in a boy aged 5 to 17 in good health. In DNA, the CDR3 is TGTGCCAGCAGGAAATATCCACAGCTTATGGAAAAACTGTTTTTT. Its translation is CASRKYPQLMEKLFF.